Shown below are 28 T cell receptor beta chains from a single sample sequenced in a study of CD8+CD57+ T cells in acquired aplastic anemia. Genomic DNA acted as the template from which TCR beta VDJ combination and CDR3 sequence profiling were carried out. Each CDR3 protein gets one entry after TCRdb re-called the reads with MiXCR. The sample contains some 240,000 distinct CDR3 sequences, 30% to 35% of which appear only once. The sample taken for sequencing was sorted CD4+, CD8+, or CD8+CD57+ T cells (not recorded which) from PBMCs. These receptors all come from a human donor in good health, serving as a control.

The genes are TRBV5-1 and TRBJ1-1, with D tentatively TRBD1 (6 bases). The CDR3 has 14 residues. Germline V gives CDR1 SGHRS, CDR2 YFSETQ. The germline V and J ends were trimmed by 4 bases and 10 bases, with 20 bases remaining between them. The CDR3 spells CASSAQQGGSGAFF. In DNA, the CDR3 is TGCGCCAGCAGCGCCCAACAGGGAGGCTCTGGAGCTTTCTTT. Together with reference TRBV5-1 and TRBJ1-1, the CDR3 gives the full variable domain: KAGVTQTPRYLIKTRGQQVTLSCSPISGHRSVSWYQQTPGQGLQFLFEYFSETQRNKGNFPGRFSGRQFSNSRSEMNVSTLELGDSALYLCASSAQQGGSGAFFGQGTRLTVV.

This clonotype was counted at least ten times. V and J are TRBV2 and TRBJ1-6; D remains unclear. The V and J ends lost 1 base and 6 bases respectively, with 10 bases between them. The germline V gene encodes CDR1 SNHLY and CDR2 FYNNEI. The CDR3 is made up of 15 amino acids. Here the CDR3 DNA reads TGTGCCAGCAGTGAAGAGGAGGGCAGTAATTCACCCCTCCACTTT. Translation: CASSEEEGSNSPLHF.

This clonotype was seen a few times. The chain uses TRBV25-1 and TRBJ2-7, with D tentatively TRBD1 or TRBD2 (6 bases each). Germline V gene lookup returns CDR1 MGHDK and CDR2 SYGVNS. Trimming took 2 bases from V and 4 from J, leaving 12 bases between them. CDR3 length: 14 amino acids. The CDR3 nucleotides are TGTGCCAGCAGTGAAGGCGGGACAATGTACGAGCAGTACTTC. Residues: CASSEGGTMYEQYF.

CDR3 sequence: CASTTNNSPLHF. CDR3 in DNA: TGTGCCAGTACCACCAATAATTCACCCCTCCACTTT. This chain connects TRBV19 to TRBJ1-6; D remains unclear. The CDR3 contains 12 residues. From germline, CDR1 is LNHDA and CDR2 SQIVND (reference sequence). V lost 7 bases to trimming and J lost 5 bases, with 6 bases between them.

This clonotype was observed at least ten times. The rearrangement links TRBV5-1 to TRBJ1-3, with unresolved D. Between the trimmed V and J ends, which lost 4 bases and 0 bases, there was a span of 14 bases. The CDR3 runs to 16 residues. Germline assignment: CDR1 SGHRS and CDR2 YFSETQ. The CDR3 region has the DNA TGCGCCAGCAGCCCACTTGGACCGAGCTCTGGAAACACCATATATTTT. Translating it yields CASSPLGPSSGNTIYF.

At least ten counts were recorded for this clonotype. This chain connects TRBV20-1 to TRBJ1-1, with 8 bases identical to TRBD1. This CDR3 contains 13 residues. J lost 3 bases, V lost 3 bases, and 3 bases had no gene match. CDR1 is DFQATT and CDR2 is SNEGSKA in the germline V gene (reference sequence). The CDR3 region is CSARDRVHTEAFF. CDR3 nucleotide sequence: TGCAGTGCTAGGGACAGGGTTCACACTGAAGCTTTCTTT.

The sample holds many counts of this clonotype. V and J are TRBV7-2 and TRBJ2-5, with TRBD1 as a possible D gene (6 bases). V lost 3 bases and J 1 base, leaving 12 bases between the germline ends. The germline V gene encodes CDR1 SGHTA and CDR2 FQGNSA. This CDR3 is 15 amino acids long. The CDR3 protein is CASSFQRTAQETQYF. CDR3 sequence (DNA): TGTGCCAGCAGCTTTCAGCGGACAGCCCAAGAGACCCAGTACTTC.

This clonotype was detected a few times. The chain has TRBV18 and TRBJ1-1; TRBD1 matches at 7 bases. The CDR3 runs 14 residues. Germline assignment: CDR1 KGHSH and CDR2 LQKENI. The V segment lost 3 bases and the J segment 3 bases; nucleotides outside the gene matches: 4. The CDR3 reads CASSPGQEHTEAFF. CDR3 nucleotide sequence: TGTGCCAGCTCACCCGGACAGGAGCACACTGAAGCTTTCTTT.

Comments on this clonotype: This may arise from a read error, as a much more abundant clone is one base away. This chain connects TRBV7-9 to TRBJ2-7, with D possibly being TRBD1 or TRBD2 (6 bases each). Germline V gives CDR1 SEHNR, CDR2 FQNEAQ (reference sequence). The CDR3 is made up of 14 amino acids. V lost 5 bases and J 6 bases, leaving 17 bases between the germline ends. The CDR3 DNA reads as TGTGCCAGCAGCACCTCCGGGGGCTTCAGCGAGCAGTACTTC. Its translation: CASSTSGGFSEQYF.

This clonotype appeared many times. The chain has TRBV14 and TRBJ2-6, with no clear D. Germline V gene lookup returns CDR1 SGHDN and CDR2 FVKESK. Between the trimmed V and J ends, which lost 0 bases and 5 bases, there was a span of 17 bases. This CDR3 contains 18 residues. This chain's CDR3 is CASSQDPQGSMRANVLTF. The CDR3 region has the DNA TGTGCCAGCAGCCAAGATCCCCAAGGTTCTATGAGGGCCAACGTCCTGACTTTC. The entire variable domain, with the rest obtained from reference TRBV14 and TRBJ2-6, is as follows: EAGVTQFPSHSVIEKGQTVTLRCDPISGHDNLYWYRRVMGKEIKFLLHFVKESKQDESGMPNNRFLAERTGGTYSTLKVQPAELEDSGVYFCASSQDPQGSMRANVLTFGAGSRLTVL.

This clonotype occurred many times. The chain couples TRBV6-4 to TRBJ2-2, with 12 nucleotides matching TRBD2. V lost 5 bases, J lost 4 bases, and 2 bases stayed unmatched. Per germline, CDR1 MRHNA and CDR2 SNTAGT. This CDR3 contains 15 residues. CDR3 sequence reads: CASSPSGRGTGELFF. DNA of the CDR3: TGTGCCAGCAGTCCTAGCGGGAGGGGCACCGGGGAGCTGTTTTTT.

The V and J genes are TRBV7-9 and TRBJ1-3, with D uncertain. Per the germline V gene, CDR1 is SEHNR and CDR2 is FQNEAQ (reference sequence). V lost 3 bases and J lost 1, with 7 bases in between. This CDR3 region has 14 residues. The CDR3 bases are TGTGCCAGCAGCTTCGGGGTGTCTGGAAACACCATATATTTT. It translates to CASSFGVSGNTIYF.

The chain uses TRBV15 and TRBJ2-1; perhaps TRBD1 as D (6 bases). The germline CDR1 and CDR2 sequences are LNHNV and YYDKDF (reference sequence). Trimming took 0 bases from V and 9 from J, leaving 18 bases between them. CDR3 length: 16 residues. CDR3 region: CATSRDGGGLRGEQFF. The CDR3 DNA reads as TGTGCCACCAGCAGAGATGGGGGCGGGCTCCGTGGTGAGCAGTTCTTC.

Comment on this clonotype: This may arise from a read error, as a much more abundant clone is one base away. A read error is likely, as this CDR3 ends without the conserved phenylalanine or tryptophan. The chain has TRBV2 and TRBJ1-5; 11 bases line up with TRBD1. J gave up 5 bases and V 2 bases, and 8 bases lay outside the gene matches. Germline CDR1 reads SNHLY; CDR2 reads FYNNEI. This CDR3 is 17 amino acids long. In nucleotides, the CDR3 is TGTGCCAGCAGTGAATCTAGCGGGACAGGGGGGTATCAGCCCCAGCATTCT. It yields the protein CASSESSGTGGYQPQHS.

Only a few counts were recorded for this clonotype. The chain links TRBV4-1 to TRBJ1-1; 7 bases match TRBD1. Per the germline V gene, CDR1 is MGHRA and CDR2 is YSYEKL. This CDR3 spans 18 amino acids. After removal of 5 bases from V and 0 bases from J, the junction contained 15 bases not matched to a gene. The CDR3 sequence: CASSGEPGQSSMNTEAFF. The CDR3 DNA sequence: TGCGCCAGCAGCGGGGAACCGGGACAGTCGAGTATGAACACTGAAGCTTTCTTT.

The chain is built from TRBV7-8 and TRBJ2-7; 14 bases are shared with TRBD2. In germline, CDR1 is SGHVS, CDR2 FQNEAQ. V shed 1 base, J shed 5 bases, and the junction held 7 bases outside the gene matches. This CDR3 is built from 17 residues. The CDR3 reads CASSLVDRLAGGDEQYF. CDR3 DNA: TGTGCCAGCAGCTTAGTGGATCGACTAGCGGGAGGGGACGAGCAGTACTTC.

This clonotype was counted many times. This chain connects TRBV19 to TRBJ1-2; 7 nucleotides line up with TRBD1. Per germline, CDR1 LNHDA and CDR2 SQIVND (reference sequence). The length of the CDR3 is 15 residues. With 5 bases clipped from V and 4 bases from J, the junction kept 10 bases outside the gene matches. The CDR3 spells CASSLTGNGGYGYTF. CDR3 sequence (DNA): TGTGCCAGTAGTTTGACAGGGAATGGCGGCTATGGCTACACCTTC.

This clonotype was observed at least ten times. This sequence joins TRBV5-1 and TRBJ2-7; unclear D gene. CDR1 and CDR2 from the germline V gene are SGHRS and YFSETQ. V lost 0 bases and J lost 1, with 11 bases in between. The CDR3 runs 15 residues. The CDR3 DNA reads TGCGCCAGCAGCTTGGGCGCAGGTCCATCCTACGAGCAGTACTTC. The encoded protein is CASSLGAGPSYEQYF. Together with reference TRBV5-1 and TRBJ2-7, the CDR3 gives the full variable domain: KAGVTQTPRYLIKTRGQQVTLSCSPISGHRSVSWYQQTPGQGLQFLFEYFSETQRNKGNFPGRFSGRQFSNSRSEMNVSTLELGDSALYLCASSLGAGPSYEQYFGPGTRLTVT.

The chain couples TRBV2 to TRBJ1-2; D gene ambiguous. V was trimmed by 1 base and J by 5 bases, leaving 11 bases between them. There are 14 residues in the CDR3. Per germline, CDR1 SNHLY and CDR2 FYNNEI. For the CDR3, the DNA is TGTGCCAGCAGTGAAGGTCCCACCTCGTATGGCTACACCTTC. The encoded protein is CASSEGPTSYGYTF.

The chain combines TRBV6-5 with TRBJ2-7, with D unresolved. Germline lookup yields CDR1 MNHEY and CDR2 SVGAGI. Deletions cut 2 bases from V and 3 bases from J, with 8 bases between. The CDR3 runs 13 residues. The CDR3 region is CASSYGRNYEQYF. CDR3 DNA: TGTGCCAGCAGTTACGGCAGGAACTACGAGCAGTACTTC.

For this clonotype: The junction and the germline gene differ at one end; a read error may be behind it. This chain uses TRBV2 with TRBJ2-1; 12 nucleotides align to TRBD2. Germline CDR1 SNHLY, CDR2 FYNNEI. CDR3 length: 14 amino acids. In DNA form, the CDR3 reads TGTGCCAGCAAGGGGACTAGCGGGTACAATGAGCGGTTCTTC. Residues: CASKGTSGYNERFF.

The chain couples TRBV29-1 to TRBJ2-7, with 7 nucleotides matching TRBD1. V shed 4 bases and J 3 bases; nucleotides not matched to a gene: 0. CDR3 length equals 11 residues. Germline values: CDR1 SQVTM, CDR2 ANQGSEA. The DNA for the CDR3 is TGCAGCGTTGCAGGGGGCTACGAGCAGTACTTC. This codes for CSVAGGYEQYF.

This clonotype occurred many times. The V call is TRBV19, the J call TRBJ2-5, with 14 bases that match TRBD2. J gave up 0 bases and V 3 bases, and 6 bases lay outside the gene matches. Germline assignment: CDR1 LNHDA and CDR2 SQIVND (reference sequence). The CDR3 sequence is 18 residues long. Here the CDR3 reads CASSITGLAGGYQETQYF. CDR3 coding DNA: TGTGCCAGTAGTATCACCGGACTAGCGGGAGGTTACCAAGAGACCCAGTACTTC.

This clonotype has a count of ten or more. The V call is TRBV20-1, the J call TRBJ1-2; D uncertain. This CDR3 has 12 residues. Deletions cut 1 base from V and 4 bases from J, with 7 bases between. Germline V gives CDR1 DFQATT, CDR2 SNEGSKA (reference sequence). The CDR3 DNA follows: TGCAGTGCTAGAGCGAACGGCTATGGCTACACCTTC. It codes for CSARANGYGYTF.

Points on this clonotype: A much larger clone lies one base from this, so it may be a read error. The rearrangement joins TRBV19 to TRBJ2-3; no clear D. The CDR3 contains 13 residues. Germline lookup yields CDR1 LNHDA and CDR2 SQIVND (reference sequence). The CDR3, as DNA: TGTGTCAGCAGTGTCCGCCTGGGGGATACGCAGTATTTT. This translates into CVSSVRLGDTQYF.

This CDR3 reads CASSLPDSSYEQYF. The CDR3 DNA follows: TGTGCCAGCAGCCTTCCGGACAGTTCCTACGAGCAGTACTTC. The chain combines TRBV7-9 with TRBJ2-7; possibly TRBD1 for D (6 bases). Trimming shortened V by 5 bases and J by 1 base, and 12 bases separated the two germline ends. Per germline, CDR1 SEHNR and CDR2 FQNEAQ (reference sequence). The CDR3 runs to 14 residues. Full variable domain (missing parts from reference TRBV7-9 and TRBJ2-7): DTGVSQNPRHKITKRGQNVTFRCDPISEHNRLYWYRQTLGQGPEFLTYFQNEAQLEKSRLLSDRFSAERPKGSFSTLEIQRTEQGDSAMYLCASSLPDSSYEQYFGPGTRLTVT.

This clonotype was seen many times. The chain has TRBV10-3 and TRBJ1-6; TRBD1 is a possible D gene (6 bases). Germline lookup yields CDR1 ENHRY and CDR2 SYGVKD. The V gene lost 6 bases and the J gene lost 8 bases, with 11 bases spanning the gap. This CDR3 has 13 residues. The CDR3 region is CAISGQPDSPLHF. The CDR3 bases are TGTGCCATCAGCGGACAGCCGGATTCACCCCTCCACTTT.

About this clonotype: The CDR3 end shows no conserved phenylalanine or tryptophan, and so a read error is likely. This rearrangement joins TRBV7-6 to TRBJ1-2; D possibly corresponds to TRBD1 (6 bases). CDR3 size: 16 residues. Trimming took off 6 bases at V and 4 bases at J, with 21 bases between the two ends. Germline loops: CDR1 SGHVS, CDR2 FNYEAQ. This CDR3 reads CASSRSEEGGVYGYTL. The CDR3 nucleotides are TGTGCCAGCAGTCGTTCGGAGGAAGGGGGTGTCTATGGCTACACCCTC.